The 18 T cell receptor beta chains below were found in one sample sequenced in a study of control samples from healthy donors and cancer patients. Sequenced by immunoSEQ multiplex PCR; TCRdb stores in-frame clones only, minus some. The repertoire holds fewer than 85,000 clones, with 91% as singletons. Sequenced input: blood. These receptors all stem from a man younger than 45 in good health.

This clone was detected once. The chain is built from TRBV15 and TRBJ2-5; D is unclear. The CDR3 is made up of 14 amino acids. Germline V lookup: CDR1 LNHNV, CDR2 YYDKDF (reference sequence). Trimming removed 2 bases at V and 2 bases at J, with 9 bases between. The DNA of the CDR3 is TGTGCCACCAGCAGATACGGGTTTCAAGAGACCCAGTACTTC. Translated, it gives CATSRYGFQETQYF.

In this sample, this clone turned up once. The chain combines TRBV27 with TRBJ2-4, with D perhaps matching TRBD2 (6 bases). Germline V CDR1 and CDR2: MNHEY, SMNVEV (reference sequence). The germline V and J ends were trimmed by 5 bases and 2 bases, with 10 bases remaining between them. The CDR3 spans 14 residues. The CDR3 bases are TGTGCCAGCAGTGCTGGGGGGTCCAAAAACATTCAGTACTTC. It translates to CASSAGGSKNIQYF.

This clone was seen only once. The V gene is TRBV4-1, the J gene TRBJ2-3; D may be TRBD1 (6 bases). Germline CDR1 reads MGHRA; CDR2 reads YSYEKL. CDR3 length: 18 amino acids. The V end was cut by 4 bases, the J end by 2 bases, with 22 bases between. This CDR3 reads CASSPISRDTENTDTQYF. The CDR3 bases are TGCGCCAGCAGCCCTATATCCCGGGACACAGAAAACACAGATACGCAGTATTTT.

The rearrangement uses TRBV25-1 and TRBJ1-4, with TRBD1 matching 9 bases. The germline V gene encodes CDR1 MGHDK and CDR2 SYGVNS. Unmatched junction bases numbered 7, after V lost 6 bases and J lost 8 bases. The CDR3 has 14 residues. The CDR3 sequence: CASSLTGGREKLFF. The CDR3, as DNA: TGTGCCAGCAGCCTTACAGGGGGCAGGGAAAAACTGTTTTTT.

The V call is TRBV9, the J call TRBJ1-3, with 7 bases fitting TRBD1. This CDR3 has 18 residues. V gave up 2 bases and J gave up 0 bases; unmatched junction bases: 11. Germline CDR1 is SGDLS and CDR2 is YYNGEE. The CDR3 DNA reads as TGTGCCAGCAGCGTGACAGGGAGGCCACCCCTCTCTGGAAACACCATATATTTT. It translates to CASSVTGRPPLSGNTIYF.

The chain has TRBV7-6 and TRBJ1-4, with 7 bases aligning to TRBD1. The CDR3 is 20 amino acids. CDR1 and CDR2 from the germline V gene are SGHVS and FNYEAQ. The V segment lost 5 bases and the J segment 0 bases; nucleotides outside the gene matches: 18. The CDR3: CASSRSPLGQLPATNEKLFF. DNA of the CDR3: TGTGCCAGCAGCCGTTCGCCCCTGGGACAGCTTCCTGCAACTAATGAAAAACTGTTTTTT.

CDR3 loop: CVWQGFREENSYEQYF. As DNA, the CDR3 is TGTGTTTGGCAAGGGTTTAGGGAAGAAAATTCCTACGAGCAGTACTTC. The V call is TRBV21-1, the J call TRBJ2-7. TRBV21-1 is termed a pseudogene. The length of the CDR3 is 16 residues.

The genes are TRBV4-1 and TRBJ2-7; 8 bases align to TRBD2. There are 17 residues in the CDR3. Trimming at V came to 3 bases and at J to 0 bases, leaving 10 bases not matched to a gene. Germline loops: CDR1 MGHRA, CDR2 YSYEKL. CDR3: CASSQGISGGSSYEQYF. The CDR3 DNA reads TGCGCCAGCAGCCAGGGAATAAGCGGGGGCAGCTCCTACGAGCAGTACTTC.

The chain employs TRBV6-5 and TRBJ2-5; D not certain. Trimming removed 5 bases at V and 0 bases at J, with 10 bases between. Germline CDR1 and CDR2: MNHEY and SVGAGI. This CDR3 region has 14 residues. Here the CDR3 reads CASSTDNYQETQYF. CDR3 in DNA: TGTGCCAGCAGTACTGACAATTACCAAGAGACCCAGTACTTC.

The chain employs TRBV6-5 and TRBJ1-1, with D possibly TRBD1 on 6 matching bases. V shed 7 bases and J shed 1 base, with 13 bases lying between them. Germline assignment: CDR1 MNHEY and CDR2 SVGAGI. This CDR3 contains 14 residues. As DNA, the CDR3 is TGTGCCAGCAACCCGACAGGAGGGAACACTGAAGCTTTCTTT. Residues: CASNPTGGNTEAFF.

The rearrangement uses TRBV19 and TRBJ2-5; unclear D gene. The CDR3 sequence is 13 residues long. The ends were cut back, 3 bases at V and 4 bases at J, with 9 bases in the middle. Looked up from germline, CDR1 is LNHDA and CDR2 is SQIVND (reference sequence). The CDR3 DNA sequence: TGTGCCAGTAGTATGGGTCATGGAGAGACCCAGTACTTC. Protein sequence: CASSMGHGETQYF.

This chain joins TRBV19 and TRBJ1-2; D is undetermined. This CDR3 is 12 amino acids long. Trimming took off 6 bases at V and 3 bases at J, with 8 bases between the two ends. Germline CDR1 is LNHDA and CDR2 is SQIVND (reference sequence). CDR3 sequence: CASRWGDYGYTF. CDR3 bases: TGTGCCAGTAGATGGGGAGACTATGGCTACACCTTC.

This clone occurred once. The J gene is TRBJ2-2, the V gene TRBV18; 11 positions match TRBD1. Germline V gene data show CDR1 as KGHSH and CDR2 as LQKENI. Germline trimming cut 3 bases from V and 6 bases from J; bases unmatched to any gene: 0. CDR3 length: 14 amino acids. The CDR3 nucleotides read TGTGCCAGCTCACCGGGACAGGGGGCCGGGGAGCTGTTTTTT. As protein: CASSPGQGAGELFF.

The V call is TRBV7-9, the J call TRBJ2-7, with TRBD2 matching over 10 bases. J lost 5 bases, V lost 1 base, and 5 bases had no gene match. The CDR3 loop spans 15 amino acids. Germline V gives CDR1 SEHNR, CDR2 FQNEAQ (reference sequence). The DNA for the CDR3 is TGTGCCAGCAGCTTAGTAGCGGGAGGAGGCGACGAGCAGTACTTC. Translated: CASSLVAGGGDEQYF.

As DNA, the CDR3 is TGTGCCAGCAGGCCCAACACTGAAGCTTTCTTT. This encodes CASRPNTEAFF. The chain combines TRBV2 with TRBJ1-1; D uncertain. Germline lookup yields CDR1 SNHLY and CDR2 FYNNEI. With 6 bases removed from V and 2 bases from J, the gap between germline ends came to 4 bases. The CDR3 loop spans 11 amino acids.

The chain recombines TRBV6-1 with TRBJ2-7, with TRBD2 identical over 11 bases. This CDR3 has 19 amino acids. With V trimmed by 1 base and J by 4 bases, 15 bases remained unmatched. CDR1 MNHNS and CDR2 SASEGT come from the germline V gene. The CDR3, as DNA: TGTGCCAGCAGTGAAGGGACAGGGGCCGCTAGCGGGAGGAGTTACGAGCAGTACTTC. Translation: CASSEGTGAASGRSYEQYF.

The CDR3 here is CASSVPISGGGELFF. The CDR3 DNA follows: TGTGCCAGCAGCGTGCCCATTAGCGGAGGCGGGGAGCTGTTTTTT. J is TRBJ2-2 and V is TRBV9, with D possibly being TRBD2 (6 bases). The CDR3 spans 15 residues. The V end was cut by 2 bases, the J end by 7 bases, with 15 bases between. CDR1 is SGDLS, CDR2 YYNGEE, per germline.

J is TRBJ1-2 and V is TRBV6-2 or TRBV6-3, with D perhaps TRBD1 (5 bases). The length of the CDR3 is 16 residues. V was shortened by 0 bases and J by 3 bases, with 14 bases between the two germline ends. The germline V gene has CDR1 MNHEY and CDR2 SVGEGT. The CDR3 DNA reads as TGTGCCAGCAGTTACTCTCGGCAGGGTGGGGACTATGGCTACACCTTC. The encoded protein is CASSYSRQGGDYGYTF.